This T cell receptor beta chain was obtained from a study of graft-versus-host responses after intestinal transplantation. Plates contained around 200,000 CFSE-labeled responder cells and around 200,000 irradiated, violet-dye-labeled stimulator cells. The table came from immunoSEQ multiplex PCR; TCRdb's copy has only in-frame clones and leaves some out. The table records around 6,200 clones, roughly 20% of them present only once. Whole-study findings and limits: Among recipient marrow samples, GvH clones were found; some appeared first in ileum or blood.

This clone was seen a handful of times. Germline V lookup: CDR1 SGHTA, CDR2 FQGTGA. The CDR3 is made up of 14 amino acids. With V trimmed by 3 bases and J by 2 bases, 3 bases remained unmatched. The receptor was isolated from a human patient who was an organ donor for intestinal transplantation. J is TRBJ2-7 and V is TRBV7-3; the match to TRBD1 covers 8 bases. The source material was alloreactive CD4+ T cells from a mixed lymphocyte reaction culture, sampled before transplantation. The subset is: CFSE-low proliferating T cells sorted from roughly six-day pre-transplant mixed lymphocyte reaction (GvH or HvG direction). The CDR3 DNA reads TGTGCCAGCAGCTTCGACAGGGGTCCCTACGAGCAGTACTTC. Its protein product is CASSFDRGPYEQYF.